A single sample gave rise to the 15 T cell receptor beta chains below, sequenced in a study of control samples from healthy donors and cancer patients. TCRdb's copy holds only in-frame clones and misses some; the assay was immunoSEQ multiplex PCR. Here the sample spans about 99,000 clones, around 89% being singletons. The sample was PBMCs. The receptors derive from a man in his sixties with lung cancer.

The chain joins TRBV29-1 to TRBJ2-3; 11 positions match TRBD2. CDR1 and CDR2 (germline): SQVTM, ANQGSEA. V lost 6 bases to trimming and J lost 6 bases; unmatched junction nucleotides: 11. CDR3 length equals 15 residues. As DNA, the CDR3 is TGCAGCGTGGAACCTACTAGCGGGGGTCCCGATACGCAGTATTTT. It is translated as CSVEPTSGGPDTQYF.

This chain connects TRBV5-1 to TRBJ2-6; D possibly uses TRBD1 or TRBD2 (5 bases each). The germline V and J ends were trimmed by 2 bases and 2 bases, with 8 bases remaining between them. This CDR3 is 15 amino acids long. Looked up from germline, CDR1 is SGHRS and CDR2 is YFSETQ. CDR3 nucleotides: TGCGCCAGCAGCTTTGAGGGGCCTGGGGCCAACGTCCTGACTTTC. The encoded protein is CASSFEGPGANVLTF.

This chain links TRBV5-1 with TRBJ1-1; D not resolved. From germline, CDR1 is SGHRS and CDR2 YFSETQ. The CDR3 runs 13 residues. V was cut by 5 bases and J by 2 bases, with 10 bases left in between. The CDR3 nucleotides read TGCGCCAGCAGAACAGACTTTAACACTGAAGCTTTCTTT. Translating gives CASRTDFNTEAFF.

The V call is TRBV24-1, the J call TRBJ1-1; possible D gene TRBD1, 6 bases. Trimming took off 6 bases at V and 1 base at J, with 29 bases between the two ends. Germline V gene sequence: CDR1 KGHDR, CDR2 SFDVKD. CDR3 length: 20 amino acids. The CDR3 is CATSPSGAEPGTGKNTEAFF. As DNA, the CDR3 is TGTGCCACCAGTCCCTCCGGCGCCGAACCGGGTACAGGGAAGAACACTGAAGCTTTCTTT.

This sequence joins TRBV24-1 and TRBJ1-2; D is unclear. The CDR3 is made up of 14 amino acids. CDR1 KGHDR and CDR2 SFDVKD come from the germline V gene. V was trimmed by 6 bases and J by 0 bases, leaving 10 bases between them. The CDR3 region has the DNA TGTGCCACCAGTTTTACCAGCTCTAACTATGGCTACACCTTC. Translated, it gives CATSFTSSNYGYTF.

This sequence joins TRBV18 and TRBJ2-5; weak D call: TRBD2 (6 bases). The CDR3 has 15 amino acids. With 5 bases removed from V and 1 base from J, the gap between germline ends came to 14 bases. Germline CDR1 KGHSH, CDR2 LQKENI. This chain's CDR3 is CASSKTGRFQETQYF. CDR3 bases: TGTGCCAGCTCAAAAACCGGGAGATTCCAAGAGACCCAGTACTTC.

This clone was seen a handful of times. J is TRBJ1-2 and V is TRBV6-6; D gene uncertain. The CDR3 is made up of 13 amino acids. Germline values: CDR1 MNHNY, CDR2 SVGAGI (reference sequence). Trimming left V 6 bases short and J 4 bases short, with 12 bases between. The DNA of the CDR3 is TGTGCCAGCAGCCCCGGGATCGCCTATGGCTACACCTTC. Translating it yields CASSPGIAYGYTF.

The DNA of the CDR3 is TGTGCCAGCAGTGATTGGACAGCTGGGGCCAACGTCCTGACTTTC. Translation gives CASSDWTAGANVLTF. The chain uses TRBV6-1 and TRBJ2-6; D possibly corresponds to TRBD1 (6 bases). This CDR3 region has 15 residues. Trimming took 3 bases from V and 2 from J, leaving 8 bases between them. Germline CDR1 reads MNHNS; CDR2 reads SASEGT.

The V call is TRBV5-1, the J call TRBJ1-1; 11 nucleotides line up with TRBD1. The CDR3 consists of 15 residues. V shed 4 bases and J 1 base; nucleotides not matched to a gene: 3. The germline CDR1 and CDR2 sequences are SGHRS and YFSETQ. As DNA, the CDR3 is TGCGCCAGCAGCCAGGACAGGGGGCGGAACACTGAAGCTTTCTTT. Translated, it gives CASSQDRGRNTEAFF.

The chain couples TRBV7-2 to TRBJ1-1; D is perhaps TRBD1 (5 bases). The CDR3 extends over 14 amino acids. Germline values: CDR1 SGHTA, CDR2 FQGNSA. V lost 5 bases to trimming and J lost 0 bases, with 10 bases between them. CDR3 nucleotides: TGTGCCAGCAGCCCCCAGGGATTGAACACTGAAGCTTTCTTT. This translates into CASSPQGLNTEAFF.

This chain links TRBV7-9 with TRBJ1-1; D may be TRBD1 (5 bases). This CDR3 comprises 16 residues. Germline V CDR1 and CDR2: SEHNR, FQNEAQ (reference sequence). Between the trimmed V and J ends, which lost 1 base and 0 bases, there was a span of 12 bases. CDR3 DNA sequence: TGTGCCAGCAGCTTAGGGGGTGGGGCCTTGAACACTGAAGCTTTCTTT. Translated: CASSLGGGALNTEAFF.

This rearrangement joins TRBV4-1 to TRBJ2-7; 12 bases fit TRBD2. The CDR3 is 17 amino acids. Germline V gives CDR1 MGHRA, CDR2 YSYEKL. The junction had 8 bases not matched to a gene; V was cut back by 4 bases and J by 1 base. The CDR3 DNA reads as TGCGCCAGCAGCCGCCCTGCTAGCGGGGGGGCATCCTACGAGCAGTACTTC. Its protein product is CASSRPASGGASYEQYF.

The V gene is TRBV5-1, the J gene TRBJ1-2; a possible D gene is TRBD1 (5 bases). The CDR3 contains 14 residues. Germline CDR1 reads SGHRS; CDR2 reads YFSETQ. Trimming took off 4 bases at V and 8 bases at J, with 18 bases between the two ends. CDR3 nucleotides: TGCGCCAGCAGCATTCTGGGGACGGCTAAGGGCTACACCTTC. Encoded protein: CASSILGTAKGYTF.

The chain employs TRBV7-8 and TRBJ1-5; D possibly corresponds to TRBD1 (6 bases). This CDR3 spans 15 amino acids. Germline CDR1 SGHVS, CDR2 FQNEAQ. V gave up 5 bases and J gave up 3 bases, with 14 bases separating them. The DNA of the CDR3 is TGTGCCAGCAGCCCTCGGAACAGGGACAATCAGCCCCAGCATTTT. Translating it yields CASSPRNRDNQPQHF.

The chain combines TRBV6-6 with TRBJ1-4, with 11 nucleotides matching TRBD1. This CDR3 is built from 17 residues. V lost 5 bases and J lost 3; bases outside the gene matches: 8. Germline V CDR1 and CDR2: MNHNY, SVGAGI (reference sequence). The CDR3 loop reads CASSRRDRGMSNEKLFF. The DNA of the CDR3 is TGTGCCAGCAGTCGCCGGGACAGGGGGATGTCTAATGAAAAACTGTTTTTT.